This TCR beta chain is drawn from a study of beta chain features in type 1 diabetes. Germline V lookup: CDR1 MNHEY, CDR2 SVGAGI. The CDR3 is 14 amino acids. About this clone: One junction end does not reproduce the germline sequence, and a read error may be involved.

The whole isolated RNA underwent reverse transcription, so sequencing captured expressed TCRB transcripts. The method was immunoSEQ multiplex PCR; TCRdb's version includes in-frame clones alone and lacks a portion of them. The sample records 300,000 to 350,000 clones, 12% to 15% being singletons. The clonotype was recovered from a man younger than 45 in good health. The V call is TRBV6-5, the J call TRBJ2-1; D possibly uses TRBD1 or TRBD2 (6 bases each). Source material: central memory CD4+ T cells from blood. In DNA form, the CDR3 reads TGTGCCAGCAGTCACTCGGGGGCCTTCAATGAGCAGTTCTTC. It specifies CASSHSGAFNEQFF.